The 18 T cell receptor beta chains reported below all come from one sample, sequenced in a study of blood T cell repertoires in COVID-19. Only in-frame clones appear in the TCRdb table, and some are missing; sequencing was by immunoSEQ multiplex PCR. The sample lists 350,000 to 400,000 clones; approximately 92% were seen once. The material sequenced was PBMCs or T cells enriched from blood (not recorded which). These receptors were taken from a man younger than 35 who had recovered from COVID-19.

V is TRBV9 and J is TRBJ2-7, with D uncertain. V was clipped by 1 base and J by 0 bases, with 14 bases between them. The CDR3 spans 16 residues. Germline-derived CDR1 and CDR2 are SGDLS and YYNGEE. CDR3 nucleotides: TGTGCCAGCAGCGTACGTCCTCGCGCAAGCTCCTACGAGCAGTACTTC. Translated, it gives CASSVRPRASSYEQYF.

The rearrangement joins TRBV19 to TRBJ2-1, with 8 positions matching TRBD1. Germline trimming cut 7 bases from V and 0 bases from J; bases unmatched to any gene: 11. The CDR3 sequence is 17 residues long. CDR1 is LNHDA, CDR2 SQIVND, per germline (reference sequence). CDR3 DNA: TGTGCCAGTACCCCCACAGGGGGAACGAGCTCCTACAATGAGCAGTTCTTC. Its translation is CASTPTGGTSSYNEQFF.

Only one count was recorded for this clone. This chain connects TRBV10-3 to TRBJ2-3; a possible D gene is TRBD2 (5 bases). CDR1 ENHRY and CDR2 SYGVKD come from the germline V gene. Trimming removed 2 bases from V and 0 bases from J, with 9 bases in between. There are 15 residues in the CDR3. The CDR3 coding sequence is TGTGCCATCAGTGAGGAGGGCCGAAGCACAGATACGCAGTATTTT. This codes for CAISEEGRSTDTQYF.

This clone has ten or more counts. This chain links TRBV19 with TRBJ2-7; D is possibly TRBD1 (5 bases). The CDR3 is 13 residues long. Trimming removed 5 bases at V and 7 bases at J, with 15 bases between. Germline V gene data show CDR1 as LNHDA and CDR2 as SQIVND (reference sequence). DNA of the CDR3: TGTGCCAGTAGTCAGGGTGTCTTATTGGAGCAGTACTTC. Protein: CASSQGVLLEQYF.

The chain combines TRBV2 with TRBJ2-3, with 12 positions matching TRBD2. CDR1 and CDR2 from the germline V gene are SNHLY and FYNNEI. V trimming: 6 bases; J trimming: 6 bases; junction bases outside the gene matches: 4. This CDR3 region has 14 residues. This CDR3 reads CASRTSGGSDTQYF. The CDR3 DNA is TGTGCCAGCAGGACTAGCGGGGGTTCGGATACGCAGTATTTT.

V usage is TRBV7-2 and J usage is TRBJ2-1, with D possibly matching TRBD1 (5 bases). V shed 1 base and J shed 4 bases, with 8 bases lying between them. The CDR3 length is 14 residues. Germline CDR1 and CDR2: SGHTA and FQGNSA. This CDR3 is CASSLDSGYNEQFF. CDR3 nucleotide sequence: TGTGCCAGCAGCTTAGATTCAGGGTACAATGAGCAGTTCTTC.

This sequence joins TRBV20-1 and TRBJ1-1; possibly TRBD1 for D (5 bases). V was shortened by 3 bases and J by 3 bases, with 11 bases between the two germline ends. CDR3 size: 13 residues. Germline values: CDR1 DFQATT, CDR2 SNEGSKA (reference sequence). This CDR3 reads CSASLGGDTEAFF. The CDR3 nucleotides are TGCAGTGCTAGTCTGGGGGGGGACACTGAAGCTTTCTTT.

The chain carries TRBV30 and TRBJ1-4, with 8 positions matching TRBD1. CDR3 size: 17 residues. The V gene end was trimmed by 2 bases and the J gene end by 6 bases; junction bases not matched to a gene: 14. Germline V CDR1 and CDR2: GTSNPN, SVGIG (reference sequence). Here the CDR3 reads CAWSLGRGRLEYEKLFF. As DNA, the CDR3 is TGTGCCTGGAGTTTAGGCAGGGGGCGATTGGAGTATGAAAAACTGTTTTTT.

The chain employs TRBV19 and TRBJ2-6; the D is unclear. CDR1 is LNHDA and CDR2 is SQIVND in the germline V gene (reference sequence). CDR3 length: 15 amino acids. With 6 bases removed from V and 3 bases from J, the gap between germline ends came to 12 bases. In DNA form, the CDR3 reads TGTGCCAGTAGGGCAGGTCCAGGTGGGGCCAACGTCCTGACTTTC. Amino acid sequence: CASRAGPGGANVLTF.

This clone was detected ten times or more. The J gene is TRBJ2-2, the V gene TRBV5-1, with unresolved D. Germline V CDR1 and CDR2: SGHRS, YFSETQ. V lost 6 bases to trimming and J lost 7 bases, with 16 bases between them. The length of the CDR3 is 14 residues. Written as DNA, the CDR3 is TGCGCCAGCAAGGAGAGGCCGACTTACGGGGAGCTGTTTTTT. This translates into CASKERPTYGELFF.

The J gene is TRBJ2-3, the V gene TRBV7-6; the match to TRBD2 covers 11 bases. The germline CDR1 and CDR2 sequences are SGHVS and FNYEAQ. The trim removed 8 bases at V and 3 bases at J, leaving 1 base unmatched. CDR3 length equals 13 residues. As DNA, the CDR3 is TGTGCCAGCGGGACTAGCGGAACAGATACGCAGTATTTT. This gives the protein CASGTSGTDTQYF. Complete variable domain (other parts from reference TRBV7-6 and TRBJ2-3): GAGVSQSPRYKVTKRGQDVALRCDPISGHVSLYWYRQALGQGPEFLTYFNYEAQQDKSGLPNDRFSAERPEGSISTLTIQRTEQRDSAMYRCASGTSGTDTQYFGPGTRLTVL.

This chain connects TRBV6-2 or TRBV6-3 to TRBJ1-1; D is unclear. The CDR3 sequence is 16 residues long. Germline V gene lookup returns CDR1 MNHEY and CDR2 SVGEGT. V was cut by 0 bases and J by 3 bases, with 14 bases left in between. The CDR3 sequence: CASSYSPGQRDTEAFF. The CDR3 nucleotides are TGTGCCAGCAGTTACTCCCCTGGGCAGAGAGACACTGAAGCTTTCTTT.

The chain recombines TRBV28 with TRBJ2-1, with TRBD2 matching 10 bases. This CDR3 spans 16 amino acids. Germline V gives CDR1 MDHEN, CDR2 SYDVKM. V lost 5 bases to trimming and J lost 7 bases; unmatched junction nucleotides: 11. Written as DNA, the CDR3 is TGTGCCAGCAGTAAAAGCGGGAGGGCCTTTATAAATGAGCAGTTCTTC. Its translation: CASSKSGRAFINEQFF.

The chain uses TRBV28 and TRBJ1-2; 7 bases fit TRBD1. Germline CDR1 and CDR2: MDHEN and SYDVKM. V trimming: 6 bases; J trimming: 4 bases; junction bases outside the gene matches: 14. The CDR3 consists of 16 residues. The chain's CDR3 is CASSRFPDRVAYGYTF. Written as DNA, the CDR3 is TGTGCCAGCAGCCGTTTCCCCGACAGGGTAGCCTATGGCTACACCTTC.

This clone turned up a few times. The J gene is TRBJ1-1, the V gene TRBV7-9; TRBD1 aligns across 9 bases. CDR3 length equals 15 residues. Germline CDR1 reads SEHNR; CDR2 reads FQNEAQ (reference sequence). Trimming took 4 bases from V and 4 from J; bases not matched to a gene: 7. The CDR3 coding sequence is TGTGCCAGCAGCTACCCGGGACAGGGATCCACTGAAGCTTTCTTT. Its protein is CASSYPGQGSTEAFF.

V usage is TRBV29-1 and J usage is TRBJ2-6; a weak D match, TRBD1 (5 bases). V lost 6 bases and J lost 4, with 13 bases in between. This CDR3 is 14 amino acids long. CDR1 SQVTM and CDR2 ANQGSEA come from the germline V gene. The CDR3 bases are TGCAGCGTAGCAGGGCCAGGAGGGGCCAACGTCCTGACTTTC. As protein: CSVAGPGGANVLTF.

This chain uses TRBV11-2 with TRBJ2-6; 9 positions match TRBD1. This CDR3 region has 18 residues. V was clipped by 6 bases and J by 1 base; unmatched bases: 10. Germline V gives CDR1 SGHAT, CDR2 FQNNGV. The CDR3 is CASRDLGTGSSGANVLTF. DNA for the CDR3: TGTGCCAGCAGAGACCTGGGGACAGGGAGTTCTGGGGCCAACGTCCTGACTTTC.

V gene TRBV25-1 combines with J gene TRBJ1-1; D gene uncertain. The CDR3 has 14 amino acids. Germline V gives CDR1 MGHDK, CDR2 SYGVNS. Deletions cut 1 base from V and 8 bases from J, with 14 bases between. The CDR3 here is CASSESDYANEAFF. Written as DNA, the CDR3 is TGTGCCAGCAGTGAATCCGACTACGCGAACGAAGCTTTCTTT.